The clone carrying this T cell receptor (beta chain) was counted once. The data were taken from a study of blood T cell repertoires in COVID-19. Background on the study: COVID-19 samples, acute and convalescent, were from the United States, Italy and Spain. PBMCs, B-cell-depleted T cells, or T cells provided the cDNA or gDNA that made up the material.

Germline loops: CDR1 SSHAT, CDR2 FNYEAQ (reference sequence). There are 13 residues in the CDR3. Trimming took 0 bases from V and 7 from J; bases not matched to a gene: 2. Per the original methods: For nucleated cells, counts were estimated from reference gene primer amplification. Generated by immunoSEQ multiplex PCR, the TCRdb table keeps only in-frame clones and is missing some. V, J and clone size are taken as reported in that table, and D and trimming were inferred from the DNA itself. The table has fewer than 120,000 clones, 88% seen once. The V call is TRBV7-7, the J call TRBJ1-1; 7 bases agree with TRBD1. This TCR derives from a woman in her forties or fifties with acute or convalescent COVID-19. The specimen was peripheral blood. CDR3 nucleotides: TGTGCCAGCAGCTTAGCGGCAGGGGGTGAAGCTTTCTTT. Encoded protein: CASSLAAGGEAFF.